Following are 32 T cell receptor beta chains from one sample sequenced in a study of cytomegalovirus exposure and HLA in healthy donors (dated by TCRdb to the late 2010s). The library was built by means of the immunoSEQ multiplex PCR assay. For the multiplex PCR, a mixture combining 60 forward primers for TCR Vbeta segments and 13 reverse primers for TCR Jbeta segments was used. The table comes from immuneACCESS by way of TCRdb, which keeps in-frame sequences with V and J called. Part of the clones is missing from these tables; in studies checked, under half for an unresolved V gene and the rest for unknown reasons. A total of about 140,000 clones appear in this sample, over 75% of them only once. Of the sample, 2% to 3% is held by the ten largest clones. Sequencing was performed on PBMCs. The source is a male donor in good health and CMV-seronegative.

This clone has a single count. The V call is TRBV9, the J call TRBJ2-7; the D gene is possibly TRBD2 (5 bases). This CDR3 contains 14 residues. V was trimmed by 4 bases and J by 3 bases, leaving 14 bases between them. Germline CDR1 SGDLS, CDR2 YYNGEE. The CDR3: CASSPSSLRYEQYF. Here the CDR3 DNA reads TGTGCCAGCAGCCCTAGCTCCTTACGCTACGAGCAGTACTTC.

V gene TRBV5-4 combines with J gene TRBJ2-7, with 7 bases matching TRBD1. This CDR3 has 14 residues. CDR1 and CDR2 (germline): SGHNT, YYREEE (reference sequence). With 4 bases clipped from V and 4 bases from J, the junction kept 8 bases outside the gene matches. The CDR3 sequence is CASSRGQAGYEQYF. DNA of the CDR3: TGTGCCAGCAGCCGCGGACAGGCTGGGTACGAGCAGTACTTC.

This chain uses TRBV19 with TRBJ2-5; 8 positions match TRBD2. The CDR3 extends over 15 amino acids. J lost 4 bases, V lost 6 bases, and 10 bases had no gene match. CDR1 and CDR2 from the germline V gene are LNHDA and SQIVND (reference sequence). CDR3 sequence (DNA): TGTGCCAGTAGCCCTGGGACTAGGAGTGGAGAGACCCAGTACTTC. Translating it yields CASSPGTRSGETQYF.

The count of this clone is one. It may be a read error: a sequence one base away is much more abundant. This chain uses TRBV7-3 with TRBJ1-3; D unclear. The V gene's germline CDR1 is SGHTA and CDR2 FQGTGA. This CDR3 has 15 residues. Deletions cut 2 bases from V and 1 base from J, with 9 bases between. The CDR3 loop is CASSLYSGSGNTIYF. The CDR3 coding sequence is TGTGCCAGCAGCTTATACTCAGGTTCTGGAAACACCATATATTTT.

The rearrangement links TRBV7-9 to TRBJ1-2; perhaps TRBD1 as D (6 bases). Germline V CDR1 and CDR2: SEHNR, FQNEAQ (reference sequence). The CDR3 totals 13 residues. V lost 4 bases and J lost 6, with 12 bases in between. This chain's CDR3 is CASSSTGPHGYTF. The CDR3 region has the DNA TGTGCCAGCAGCTCCACAGGGCCCCATGGCTACACCTTC.

This clone has only a few counts. An end of the junction does not agree with germline; a read error may underlie this. This rearrangement joins TRBV20-1 to TRBJ1-2; possible D gene TRBD1, 6 bases. Germline V gene data show CDR1 as DFQATT and CDR2 as SNEGSKA (reference sequence). This CDR3 contains 9 residues. CDR3 loop: CSASPGAFF. The CDR3 nucleotides read TGCAGTGCTTCACCAGGGGCCTTCTTC.

This chain links TRBV7-2 with TRBJ1-1; 9 nucleotides line up with TRBD1. The CDR3 totals 14 residues. CDR1 is SGHTA, CDR2 FQGNSA, per germline. J was trimmed by 8 bases and V by 6 bases; bases with no gene match: 10. In nucleotides, the CDR3 is TGTGCCAGCAGGCTAACAGGGGGCTCTACGGAAGCTTTCTTT. Translation: CASRLTGGSTEAFF.

The chain has TRBV7-3 and TRBJ2-7, with D perhaps matching TRBD1 (6 bases). Between the trimmed V and J ends, which lost 0 bases and 3 bases, there was a span of 18 bases. The CDR3 loop spans 17 amino acids. Germline-derived CDR1 and CDR2 are SGHTA and FQGTGA. This CDR3 is CASSLTISTGHHYEQYF. CDR3 sequence (DNA): TGTGCCAGCAGCTTAACGATATCTACAGGGCACCACTACGAGCAGTACTTC.

J is TRBJ2-5 and V is TRBV7-9; tentative D call: TRBD2 (5 bases). V dropped 1 base and J dropped 5 bases, with 5 bases sitting between them. Per the germline V gene, CDR1 is SEHNR and CDR2 is FQNEAQ (reference sequence). This CDR3 region has 12 residues. The CDR3 is CASSLERETQYF. The CDR3 DNA sequence: TGTGCCAGCAGCTTAGAGCGGGAGACCCAGTACTTC. The full variable domain, its missing parts supplied by reference TRBV7-9 and TRBJ2-5, is DTGVSQNPRHKITKRGQNVTFRCDPISEHNRLYWYRQTLGQGPEFLTYFQNEAQLEKSRLLSDRFSAERPKGSFSTLEIQRTEQGDSAMYLCASSLERETQYFGPGTRLLVL.

The rearrangement uses TRBV4-1 and TRBJ2-1, with TRBD2 matching 12 bases. Germline V gene sequence: CDR1 MGHRA, CDR2 YSYEKL. V gave up 6 bases and J gave up 7 bases; unmatched junction bases: 7. The CDR3 spans 15 residues. CDR3 nucleotide sequence: TGCGCCAGCAGTTTACTAGCGGGAGGAAATAATGAGCAGTTCTTC. This gives the protein CASSLLAGGNNEQFF.

The V and J genes are TRBV12-2 and TRBJ2-7; the table gives TRBD2 as D, unverified against the DNA. TRBV12-2 corresponds to a pseudogene. The CDR3 is made up of 15 amino acids. The DNA for the CDR3 is TGTGCAAGTCGTTCCCCCCCTGAGATCCTTTACGAGCAGTACTTC. It specifies CASRSPPEILYEQYF.

The CDR3 bases are TGTGCCAGCAGCGCGACAGGGAACAATTCACCCCTCCACTTT. This sequence encodes CASSATGNNSPLHF. The chain is built from TRBV6-1 and TRBJ1-6, with 7 bases lining up with TRBD1. This CDR3 has 14 residues. With V trimmed by 6 bases and J by 7 bases, 6 bases remained unmatched. CDR1 and CDR2 (germline): MNHNS, SASEGT.

The rearrangement uses TRBV6-5 and TRBJ1-1; D remains ambiguous. Germline loops: CDR1 MNHEY, CDR2 SVGAGI. The V end lost 7 bases, the J end lost 0 bases, and 9 bases lay between the germline ends. This CDR3 spans 13 amino acids. This CDR3 is CASKTGVNTEAFF. The CDR3 DNA follows: TGTGCCAGCAAAACGGGAGTGAACACTGAAGCTTTCTTT.

The gene calls are TRBV27 and TRBJ2-1; D might be TRBD2 (6 bases). Germline CDR1 is MNHEY and CDR2 is SMNVEV (reference sequence). Trimming stripped 5 bases from V and 8 bases from J, with 19 bases between. This CDR3 has 15 amino acids. Here the CDR3 DNA reads TGTGCCAGCAGTCCCTCGCCGGCGGGATCGGATGAGCAGTTCTTC. Its protein is CASSPSPAGSDEQFF.

The genes are TRBV28 and TRBJ2-1, with a tentative D call TRBD2 (6 bases). Germline V lookup: CDR1 MDHEN, CDR2 SYDVKM. V gave up 5 bases and J gave up 0 bases, with 8 bases separating them. CDR3 length: 14 residues. CDR3 sequence: CASSERVSYNEQFF. The CDR3, as DNA: TGTGCCAGCAGTGAGCGGGTCTCCTACAATGAGCAGTTCTTC.

This clone was seen only a few times. The chain's CDR3 is CASSGIWGGGEKLFF. As DNA, the CDR3 is TGTGCCAGCAGTGGAATTTGGGGGGGCGGTGAAAAACTGTTTTTT. The V and J genes are TRBV6-5 and TRBJ1-4, with D maybe TRBD1 (6 bases). Germline CDR1 is MNHEY and CDR2 is SVGAGI. This CDR3 spans 15 amino acids. Trimming pared 5 bases from V and 7 bases from J, leaving 17 bases between.

V is TRBV7-9 and J is TRBJ2-5; 7 nucleotides line up with TRBD2. The J segment lost 2 bases and the V segment lost 6 bases, leaving 9 bases of the junction unmatched. This CDR3 spans 15 amino acids. Germline-derived CDR1 and CDR2 are SEHNR and FQNEAQ (reference sequence). CDR3 region: CASSPPRERQETQYF. The CDR3 region has the DNA TGTGCCAGCAGTCCCCCGCGGGAGAGGCAAGAGACCCAGTACTTC.

This clone was observed a few times. This chain connects TRBV29-1 to TRBJ2-1; 8 positions match TRBD2. Trimming removed 4 bases from V and 7 bases from J; junction bases left unmatched: 9. This CDR3 contains 14 residues. CDR1 SQVTM and CDR2 ANQGSEA come from the germline V gene. CDR3 residues: CSVGPPGGWNEQFF. The DNA of the CDR3 is TGCAGCGTTGGTCCACCGGGAGGGTGGAATGAGCAGTTCTTC.

This rearrangement joins TRBV21-1 to TRBJ2-3; the table names TRBD2, a call not compared with the DNA. TRBV21-1 is shown as a pseudogene. CDR3 length: 14 residues. In DNA, the CDR3 is TGTGCCAGCCCCCTCCGGGGGGGAGGAGATACGCAGTATTTT. This translates into CASPLRGGGDTQYF.

The J gene is TRBJ1-2, the V gene TRBV6-5, with 8 bases lining up with TRBD1. This CDR3 spans 15 amino acids. V was pared by 5 bases and J by 8 bases, with 13 bases of the junction left unmatched. CDR1 is MNHEY and CDR2 is SVGAGI in the germline V gene. CDR3 in DNA: TGTGCCAGCAGTCCCCTGGGGGACAGGACAAACGGCTACACCTTC. Translation gives CASSPLGDRTNGYTF.

This clone was seen once. The CDR3 region is CASSLRRKREGPPDTQYF. In DNA, the CDR3 is TGTGCCAGCAGCTTAAGGAGAAAGCGGGAGGGCCCTCCAGATACGCAGTATTTT. J is TRBJ2-3 and V is TRBV11-1; 10 bases align to TRBD2. Trimming took 2 bases from V and 4 from J; bases not matched to a gene: 12. The CDR3 sequence is 18 residues long. The germline gives CDR1 SGHAT, CDR2 FQDESV (reference sequence).

This clone was counted only a few times. The chain is built from TRBV5-6 and TRBJ1-3; D perhaps matches TRBD1 (6 bases). V gave up 4 bases and J gave up 0 bases, with 11 bases separating them. Germline V gives CDR1 SGHDT, CDR2 YYEEEE. The CDR3 length is 15 residues. The CDR3 DNA follows: TGTGCCAGCAGCCGAAGGGGGAACTCTGGAAACACCATATATTTT. Amino acids: CASSRRGNSGNTIYF.

V gene TRBV7-2 combines with J gene TRBJ2-5; 7 nucleotides agree with TRBD1. The CDR3 length is 15 residues. CDR1 is SGHTA and CDR2 is FQGNSA in the germline V gene. The V gene end was trimmed by 5 bases and the J gene end by 2 bases; junction bases not matched to a gene: 8. The CDR3 nucleotides read TGTGCCAGCAGCCTTGGGACAGTAACTCAAGAGACCCAGTACTTC. It specifies CASSLGTVTQETQYF.

V usage is TRBV25-1 and J usage is TRBJ1-1, with D maybe TRBD1 (6 bases). CDR3 length equals 18 residues. V lost 1 base to trimming and J lost 6 bases, with 24 bases between them. Per germline, CDR1 MGHDK and CDR2 SYGVNS. The CDR3 coding sequence is TGTGCCAGCAGTGAATCCCGGTCTGGGGGGGCGCAACGGGCTGAAGCTTTCTTT. Translated, it gives CASSESRSGGAQRAEAFF. Drawing the rest from reference TRBV25-1 and TRBJ1-1, the complete variable domain is EADIYQTPRYLVIGTGKKITLECSQTMGHDKMYWYQQDPGMELHLIHYSYGVNSTEKGDLSSESTVSRIRTEHFPLTLESARPSHTSQYLCASSESRSGGAQRAEAFFGQGTRLTVV.

The chain carries TRBV13 and TRBJ2-1; 13 nucleotides match TRBD2. The V and J ends lost 4 bases and 5 bases, in that order; junction bases with no gene match: 11. The CDR3 runs 18 residues. Germline CDR1 and CDR2: PRHDT and FYEKMQ (reference sequence). This CDR3 is CASSSTPGLAGTNNEQFF. CDR3 bases: TGTGCCAGCAGCTCAACCCCGGGACTAGCGGGAACGAACAATGAGCAGTTCTTC.

The J gene is TRBJ2-4, the V gene TRBV2; TRBD1 aligns across 7 bases. The CDR3 loop spans 17 amino acids. Germline CDR1 and CDR2: SNHLY and FYNNEI. With V trimmed by 4 bases and J by 4 bases, 13 bases remained unmatched. CDR3 protein: CASSVARDSPGKNIQYF. Here the CDR3 DNA reads TGTGCCAGCAGTGTGGCCCGGGACAGCCCGGGTAAAAACATTCAGTACTTC.

The genes are TRBV7-2 and TRBJ2-7; TRBD1 is a possible D gene (5 bases). V lost 3 bases and J 4 bases, leaving 10 bases between the germline ends. The CDR3 sequence is 13 residues long. Germline V CDR1 and CDR2: SGHTA, FQGNSA. Written as DNA, the CDR3 is TGTGCCAGCAGCTTTTTGACAGTTTACGAGCAGTACTTC. Protein product: CASSFLTVYEQYF. Filled out from reference TRBV7-2 and TRBJ2-7, the complete variable domain reads GAGVSQSPSNKVTEKGKDVELRCDPISGHTALYWYRQSLGQGLEFLIYFQGNSAPDKSGLPSDRFSAERTGGSVSTLTIQRTQQEDSAVYLCASSFLTVYEQYFGPGTRLTVT.

CDR3 sequence (DNA): TGTGCCAGTAGTAAGGGACAGGGTATATACAATGAGCAGTTCTTC. Protein sequence: CASSKGQGIYNEQFF. This chain connects TRBV19 to TRBJ2-1, with TRBD1 matching 9 bases. The trim removed 4 bases at V and 4 bases at J, leaving 5 bases unmatched. The length of the CDR3 is 15 residues. Germline V CDR1 and CDR2: LNHDA, SQIVND (reference sequence).

The rearrangement uses TRBV5-6 and TRBJ1-5, with 8 bases that match TRBD1. Trimming at V came to 2 bases and at J to 4 bases, leaving 8 bases not matched to a gene. Germline values: CDR1 SGHDT, CDR2 YYEEEE. This CDR3 comprises 16 residues. The CDR3 here is CASSFSGTGPNQPQHF. The DNA of the CDR3 is TGTGCCAGCAGCTTTTCCGGGACAGGACCTAATCAGCCCCAGCATTTT.

The chain has TRBV28 and TRBJ2-5; 11 nucleotides line up with TRBD2. This CDR3 has 13 residues. CDR1 MDHEN and CDR2 SYDVKM come from the germline V gene. V shed 6 bases, J shed 7 bases, and the junction held 4 bases outside the gene matches. This chain's CDR3 is CASRLAGGVTQYF. The CDR3 DNA reads TGTGCCAGCAGGCTAGCGGGAGGTGTGACCCAGTACTTC.

The chain carries TRBV10-3 and TRBJ2-1; 11 bases map to TRBD2. The CDR3 spans 19 residues. The trim removed 7 bases at V and 7 bases at J, leaving 21 bases unmatched. CDR1 and CDR2 (germline): ENHRY, SYGVKD. The CDR3 region has the DNA TGTGCCATCATGAACCTGGGGGACGGAAATAGCGGGAGGGGGAATGAGCAGTTCTTC. This codes for CAIMNLGDGNSGRGNEQFF.

The chain has TRBV27 and TRBJ2-7, with TRBD2 matching 12 bases. CDR3 length: 14 residues. The ends lost 4 bases at V and 4 bases at J; junction bases unmatched: 2. Per the germline V gene, CDR1 is MNHEY and CDR2 is SMNVEV (reference sequence). CDR3: CASSSSGRAYEQYF. CDR3 in DNA: TGTGCCAGCAGTTCTAGCGGGAGGGCGTACGAGCAGTACTTC.